This T cell receptor beta chain originates from a study of memory CD4+ T cells and cytomegalovirus serostatus. Study results and limitations: The CMV-associated TCR signature appears largely within the CD4+ memory repertoire.

Assay used: immunoSEQ multiplex PCR; TCRdb lists only in-frame clones, some missing. The sample has tens of thousands of clones; approximately 80% are singletons. This CDR3 spans 14 amino acids. The ends were cut back, 4 bases at V and 3 bases at J, with 13 bases in the middle. Germline CDR1 LNHDA, CDR2 SQIVND (reference sequence). To note about this clone: Its specificity is not known.

Single viable CD3+CD4+CD8-CD45RO+ cells were sorted as the memory CD4+ T cells. The sequence derives from an adult in good health and CMV-seronegative. V is TRBV19 and J is TRBJ2-7, with D maybe TRBD1 (8 bases). The sequencing sample was made of memory CD4+ T cells from blood. CDR3 nucleotide sequence: TGTGCCAGTAGTAACAGGGGGGGAAACTACGAGCAGTACTTC. This sequence encodes CASSNRGGNYEQYF.